A single sample gave rise to the 9 T cell receptor beta chains below, sequenced in a study of neurological immune-mediated disorders. TCRdb analysed the 5' RACE reads with MiXCR anew, one entry per CDR3 protein. The data contain about 31,000 distinct CDR3 sequences, about 4.1% of them seen just once; the ten biggest clones take up about 23%. The material sequenced was CD4+ T cells from blood. Every receptor here comes from a woman aged 40 to 55 in good health.

This clonotype was picked up many times. This chain connects TRBV6-2 or TRBV6-3 to TRBJ2-1; D remains unclear. There are 12 residues in the CDR3. V was shortened by 2 bases and J by 6 bases, with 5 bases between the two germline ends. CDR1 MNHEY and CDR2 SVGEGT come from the germline V gene. This chain's CDR3 is CASSYTSNEQFF. Written as DNA, the CDR3 is TGTGCCAGCAGTTACACGAGCAATGAGCAGTTCTTC.

This clonotype has a count of ten or more. The chain couples TRBV5-1 to TRBJ2-3; possibly TRBD2 for D (6 bases). V was cut by 0 bases and J by 2 bases, with 19 bases left in between. Germline assignment: CDR1 SGHRS and CDR2 YFSETQ. CDR3 length equals 18 residues. CDR3: CASSLGRGQRWNTDTQYF. Written as DNA, the CDR3 is TGCGCCAGCAGCTTGGGGCGGGGTCAGCGGTGGAACACAGATACGCAGTATTTT. The full variable domain, in which reference TRBV5-1 and TRBJ2-3 provide the parts outside the CDR3, is KAGVTQTPRYLIKTRGQQVTLSCSPISGHRSVSWYQQTPGQGLQFLFEYFSETQRNKGNFPGRFSGRQFSNSRSEMNVSTLELGDSALYLCASSLGRGQRWNTDTQYFGPGTRLTVL.

This clonotype was found many times. The rearrangement joins TRBV9 to TRBJ1-2, with no clear D. The germline CDR1 and CDR2 sequences are SGDLS and YYNGEE. Trimming cost V 0 bases and J 4 bases, with 10 bases left between them. This CDR3 is built from 14 residues. The CDR3 bases are TGTGCCAGCAGCGTAGGTGACTTACTCTATGGCTACACCTTC. Its translation: CASSVGDLLYGYTF.

The chain combines TRBV7-9 with TRBJ1-1, with 8 bases fitting TRBD1. Germline CDR1 reads SEHNR; CDR2 reads FQNEAQ (reference sequence). V shed 5 bases and J 2 bases; nucleotides not matched to a gene: 4. The CDR3 runs 14 residues. The CDR3 DNA sequence: TGTGCCAGCAGCATACAGGGGGGTAACACTGAAGCTTTCTTT. Encoded protein: CASSIQGGNTEAFF.

The table lists this clonotype with many counts. The chain combines TRBV20-1 with TRBJ2-3; the D gene could be TRBD1 or TRBD2 (5 bases each). Germline CDR1 and CDR2: DFQATT and SNEGSKA (reference sequence). Trimming pared 2 bases from V and 0 bases from J, leaving 9 bases between. The CDR3 loop spans 14 amino acids. CDR3 bases: TGCAGTGCTAGACGGGGCCCTAGCACAGATACGCAGTATTTT. It specifies CSARRGPSTDTQYF.

This clonotype was observed at least ten times. V gene TRBV20-1 combines with J gene TRBJ1-1; D remains unclear. CDR3 size: 11 residues. The V gene's germline CDR1 is DFQATT and CDR2 SNEGSKA (reference sequence). V lost 4 bases to trimming and J lost 6 bases, with 9 bases between them. DNA for the CDR3: TGCAGTGCTACCGACGGCTCTGAAGCTTTCTTT. As protein: CSATDGSEAFF.

This clonotype was seen at least ten times. J is TRBJ2-5 and V is TRBV12-3 or TRBV12-4; 7 bases are shared with TRBD1. CDR3 size: 13 residues. V shed 8 bases and J 6 bases; nucleotides not matched to a gene: 9. This CDR3 reads CASRRGQEKTQYF. The DNA for the CDR3 is TGTGCCAGCCGCAGAGGACAGGAAAAGACCCAGTACTTC.

There are many counts of this clonotype. This chain links TRBV5-1 with TRBJ1-1; D not resolved. V lost 3 bases and J 0 bases, leaving 9 bases between the germline ends. This CDR3 has 14 amino acids. Germline V gene sequence: CDR1 SGHRS, CDR2 YFSETQ. CDR3 DNA: TGCGCCAGCAGCTCCCCGAGTTTGAACACTGAAGCTTTCTTT. Protein: CASSSPSLNTEAFF.

This clonotype has only a few counts. The chain carries TRBV20-1 and TRBJ2-1; 8 positions match TRBD1. This CDR3 comprises 15 residues. Trimming removed 6 bases from V and 1 base from J; junction bases left unmatched: 8. Per the germline V gene, CDR1 is DFQATT and CDR2 is SNEGSKA (reference sequence). The CDR3 bases are TGCAGTGCCCCTACCCAGGGGGCTTCCTACAATGAGCAGTTCTTC. This sequence encodes CSAPTQGASYNEQFF.